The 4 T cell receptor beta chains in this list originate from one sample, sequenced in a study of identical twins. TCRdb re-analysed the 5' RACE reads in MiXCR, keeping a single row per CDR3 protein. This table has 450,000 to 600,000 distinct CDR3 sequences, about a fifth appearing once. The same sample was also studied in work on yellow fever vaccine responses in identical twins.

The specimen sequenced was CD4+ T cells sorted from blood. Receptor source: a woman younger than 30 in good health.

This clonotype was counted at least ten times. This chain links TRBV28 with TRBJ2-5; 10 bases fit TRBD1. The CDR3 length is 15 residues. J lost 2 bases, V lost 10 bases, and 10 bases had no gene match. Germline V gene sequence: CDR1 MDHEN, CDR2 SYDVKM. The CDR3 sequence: CATSTQGQGQETQYF. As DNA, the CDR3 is TGTGCCACCTCAACGCAGGGACAGGGGCAAGAGACCCAGTACTTC.

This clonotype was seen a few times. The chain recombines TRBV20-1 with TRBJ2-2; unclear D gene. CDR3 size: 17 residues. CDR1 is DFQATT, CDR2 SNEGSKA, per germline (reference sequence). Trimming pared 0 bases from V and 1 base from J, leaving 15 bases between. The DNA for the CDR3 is TGCAGTGCTAGAGATGCGCTCTCAGGCATGAACACCGGGGAGCTGTTTTTT. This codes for CSARDALSGMNTGELFF.

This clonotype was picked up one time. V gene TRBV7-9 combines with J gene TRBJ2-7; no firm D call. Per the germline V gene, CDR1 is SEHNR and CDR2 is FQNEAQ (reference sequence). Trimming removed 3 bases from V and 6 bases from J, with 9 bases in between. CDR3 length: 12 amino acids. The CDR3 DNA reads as TGTGCCAGCAGCTTCAGCCCCACCGAGCAGTACTTC. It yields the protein CASSFSPTEQYF.

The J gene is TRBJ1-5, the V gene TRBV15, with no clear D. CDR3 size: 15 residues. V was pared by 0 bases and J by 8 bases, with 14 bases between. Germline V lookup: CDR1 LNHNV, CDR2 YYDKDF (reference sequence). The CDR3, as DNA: TGTGCCACCAGCAGAGATATGAGAATTGGGGAGCCCCAGCATTTT. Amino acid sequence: CATSRDMRIGEPQHF.